These 26 T cell receptor beta chains came from one sample sequenced in a study of T-cell memory formation after mild COVID-19. MiXCR, run by TCRdb on the 5' RACE reads, gives a single entry per CDR3 protein. The sample lists approximately 260,000 distinct CDR3 sequences, about 17% occurring once. Sequences were obtained from PBMCs or a T cell subset sorted from them (not recorded which). The receptors derive from a man aged 18 to 30 who had mild COVID-19 (a few samples of this study predate the infection). Cell type and time point are not known.

This clonotype was picked up a small number of times. The chain joins TRBV2 to TRBJ1-6; no firm D call. CDR1 is SNHLY and CDR2 is FYNNEI in the germline V gene. Between the trimmed V and J ends, which lost 3 bases and 0 bases, there was a span of 6 bases. The CDR3 has 15 residues. CDR3 nucleotide sequence: TGTGCCAGCAGTGACTCAGGCTCCTATAATTCACCCCTCCACTTT. Amino acids: CASSDSGSYNSPLHF. Full variable domain (missing parts from reference TRBV2 and TRBJ1-6): EPEVTQTPSHQVTQMGQEVILRCVPISNHLYFYWYRQILGQKVEFLVSFYNNEISEKSEIFDDQFSVERPDGSNFTLKIRSTKLEDSAMYFCASSDSGSYNSPLHFGNGTRLTVT.

This clonotype has just a few counts. The rearrangement links TRBV18 to TRBJ1-6; D is uncertain. Between the trimmed V and J ends, which lost 3 bases and 5 bases, there was a span of 8 bases. CDR1 is KGHSH, CDR2 LQKENI, per germline. The CDR3 length is 14 residues. The chain's CDR3 is CASSPTRDNSPLHF. CDR3 nucleotide sequence: TGTGCCAGCTCACCTACAAGAGATAATTCACCCCTCCACTTT.

This clonotype was seen more than once but under ten times. J is TRBJ2-5 and V is TRBV11-2; TRBD2 agrees at 9 bases. The CDR3 has 15 amino acids. J gave up 1 base and V 6 bases, and 6 bases lay outside the gene matches. Germline V gene lookup returns CDR1 SGHAT and CDR2 FQNNGV. CDR3 in DNA: TGTGCCAGCAGACGTAGCGGGGGAGGCCAAGAGACCCAGTACTTC. Protein product: CASRRSGGGQETQYF.

This clonotype has just a few counts. V is TRBV11-2 and J is TRBJ2-3, with D maybe TRBD1 (7 bases). CDR1 SGHAT and CDR2 FQNNGV come from the germline V gene. CDR3 size: 15 residues. V lost 10 bases and J 0 bases, leaving 17 bases between the germline ends. CDR3 DNA: TGTGCCACAAGATCAGGGGGGTCTAGCACAGATACGCAGTATTTT. Its translation is CATRSGGSSTDTQYF.

This clonotype was picked up many times. The rearrangement links TRBV15 to TRBJ2-5; TRBD2 is a possible D gene (6 bases). Germline-derived CDR1 and CDR2 are LNHNV and YYDKDF (reference sequence). The CDR3 is made up of 12 amino acids. Trimming stripped 9 bases from V and 5 bases from J, with 13 bases between. The CDR3 here is CATRRGGETQYF. The DNA of the CDR3 is TGTGCCACTAGGAGGGGTGGGGAGACCCAGTACTTC.

The V gene is TRBV7-2, the J gene TRBJ2-3, with 10 bases that match TRBD2. The ends lost 1 base at V and 0 bases at J; junction bases unmatched: 1. The CDR3 has 16 residues. Germline CDR1 SGHTA, CDR2 FQGNSA. CDR3 amino acids: CASSLDSGGSTDTQYF. CDR3 sequence (DNA): TGTGCCAGCAGCTTAGATAGCGGGGGGAGCACAGATACGCAGTATTTT.

A few counts support this clonotype. J is TRBJ2-2 and V is TRBV25-1, with TRBD1 matching over 7 bases. The germline V gene has CDR1 MGHDK and CDR2 SYGVNS. The CDR3 consists of 16 residues. V was clipped by 10 bases and J by 2 bases; unmatched bases: 13. CDR3 region: CATLREGTANTGELFF. In DNA, the CDR3 is TGTGCCACCCTTCGGGAAGGGACAGCTAACACCGGGGAGCTGTTTTTT.

This clonotype has a handful of counts. The chain joins TRBV7-2 to TRBJ1-2; D not certain. The CDR3 is made up of 13 amino acids. The V end was cut by 5 bases, the J end by 5 bases, with 12 bases between. Germline-derived CDR1 and CDR2 are SGHTA and FQGNSA. CDR3 sequence reads: CASSPMKGYGYTF. The CDR3 DNA reads TGTGCCAGCAGCCCTATGAAGGGATATGGCTACACCTTC. Full variable domain (remainder filled in from reference TRBV7-2 and TRBJ1-2): GAGVSQSPSNKVTEKGKDVELRCDPISGHTALYWYRQSLGQGLEFLIYFQGNSAPDKSGLPSDRFSAERTGGSVSTLTIQRTQQEDSAVYLCASSPMKGYGYTFGSGTRLTVV.

The rearrangement uses TRBV6-1 and TRBJ2-3, with D tentatively TRBD1 (6 bases). V lost 4 bases, J lost 0 bases, and 8 bases lay in between. CDR1 is MNHNS, CDR2 SASEGT, per germline. The CDR3 sequence is 14 residues long. DNA for the CDR3: TGTGCCAGCAGTGGGGGGCCTAGCACAGATACGCAGTATTTT. Translation: CASSGGPSTDTQYF.

The chain combines TRBV9 with TRBJ2-2; D possibly corresponds to TRBD2 (6 bases). Trimming cost V 4 bases and J 5 bases, with 12 bases left between them. Germline V CDR1 and CDR2: SGDLS, YYNGEE. The CDR3 consists of 14 residues. DNA for the CDR3: TGTGCCAGCAGCCCCGGGACTCCGACCGGGGAGCTGTTTTTT. Amino acid sequence: CASSPGTPTGELFF.

The rearrangement uses TRBV7-9 and TRBJ1-1; unclear D gene. The V end lost 6 bases, the J end lost 0 bases, and 14 bases lay between the germline ends. The CDR3 runs to 15 residues. Germline CDR1 is SEHNR and CDR2 is FQNEAQ (reference sequence). In nucleotides, the CDR3 is TGTGCCAGCAGACACGCCTTGGCCCTGAACACTGAAGCTTTCTTT. Its translation: CASRHALALNTEAFF.

In its sample, this clonotype was seen a few times. This chain links TRBV28 with TRBJ1-4; the D gene is possibly TRBD1 (5 bases). Between the trimmed V and J ends, which lost 6 bases and 5 bases, there was a span of 10 bases. The CDR3 totals 13 residues. The germline gives CDR1 MDHEN, CDR2 SYDVKM. Here the CDR3 reads CASSDSVNEKLFF. The CDR3 nucleotides are TGTGCCAGCAGCGACAGCGTAAATGAAAAACTGTTTTTT.

The chain has TRBV27 and TRBJ2-7; D gene uncertain. CDR3 length equals 11 residues. The V end was cut by 10 bases, the J end by 4 bases, with 11 bases between. Per germline, CDR1 MNHEY and CDR2 SMNVEV (reference sequence). CDR3 sequence (DNA): TGTGCCAACCTGGGCAGGTACGAGCAGTACGTC. It is translated as CANLGRYEQYV.

The chain employs TRBV20-1 and TRBJ2-3; D might be TRBD2 (6 bases). The V end lost 5 bases, the J end lost 0 bases, and 15 bases lay between the germline ends. This CDR3 spans 15 amino acids. Germline CDR1 is DFQATT and CDR2 is SNEGSKA (reference sequence). The CDR3 DNA reads TGCAGTGCTGCTAGTGGTGCGGGGAGCACAGATACGCAGTATTTT. Translated, it gives CSAASGAGSTDTQYF.

The chain couples TRBV12-3 or TRBV12-4 to TRBJ1-1; D is uncertain. The CDR3 sequence is 14 residues long. Trimming shortened V by 0 bases and J by 5 bases, and 10 bases separated the two germline ends. CDR3 DNA: TGTGCCAGCAGTTTAGCGCATAAACCGACTGAAGCTTTCTTT. It translates to CASSLAHKPTEAFF.

The chain recombines TRBV9 with TRBJ2-7; 7 nucleotides line up with TRBD2. CDR3 size: 14 residues. Germline V CDR1 and CDR2: SGDLS, YYNGEE. V lost 2 bases, J lost 2 bases, and 4 bases stayed unmatched. The CDR3 nucleotides are TGTGCCAGCAGCGTTAGCGGGCGAGCCTACGAGCAGTACTTC. Its translation: CASSVSGRAYEQYF.

This clonotype was observed at least ten times. The chain employs TRBV16 and TRBJ2-2; D is unresolved. The CDR3 runs to 13 residues. Trimming left V 4 bases short and J 6 bases short, with 9 bases between. Germline loops: CDR1 KGHSY, CDR2 FQNENV. This CDR3 is CASSRVSSGELFF. The CDR3 DNA reads as TGTGCCAGCAGCCGGGTTTCATCCGGGGAGCTGTTTTTT. Complete variable domain (other parts from reference TRBV16 and TRBJ2-2): GEEVAQTPKHLVRGEGQKAKLYCAPIKGHSYVFWYQQVLKNEFKFLISFQNENVFDETGMPKERFSAKCLPNSPCSLEIQATKLEDSAVYFCASSRVSSGELFFGEGSRLTVL.

This clonotype was seen more than once but under ten times. The CDR3 region has the DNA TGTGCCAGCAGCCCCGGCTTTTTGTCTGGCTACACCTTC. Amino acid sequence: CASSPGFLSGYTF. J is TRBJ1-2 and V is TRBV7-3, with no clear D. Germline V gene data show CDR1 as SGHTA and CDR2 as FQGTGA. The CDR3 runs to 13 residues. The ends were cut back, 5 bases at V and 7 bases at J, with 14 bases in the middle.

The chain joins TRBV7-9 to TRBJ2-3, with 7 bases aligning to TRBD2. The CDR3 has 15 residues. V was clipped by 5 bases and J by 7 bases; unmatched bases: 12. CDR1 SEHNR and CDR2 FQNEAQ come from the germline V gene (reference sequence). CDR3 sequence: CASSASGATTNTQYF. In DNA, the CDR3 is TGTGCCAGCAGCGCCAGCGGGGCCACTACAAATACGCAGTATTTT. Looking up the rest from reference TRBV7-9 and TRBJ2-3 gives the full variable domain: DTGVSQNPRHKITKRGQNVTFRCDPISEHNRLYWYRQTLGQGPEFLTYFQNEAQLEKSRLLSDRFSAERPKGSFSTLEIQRTEQGDSAMYLCASSASGATTNTQYFGPGTRLTVL.

This clonotype appeared a few times. This sequence joins TRBV12-3 or TRBV12-4 and TRBJ1-4; D unresolved. Deletions cut 8 bases from V and 5 bases from J, with 12 bases between. The CDR3 covers 13 residues. This CDR3 is CASCGRSNEKLFF. CDR3 bases: TGTGCCAGCTGCGGCAGGTCGAATGAAAAACTGTTTTTT.

This clonotype was seen only a few times. The chain recombines TRBV10-3 with TRBJ2-2; unclear D gene. The CDR3 sequence is 14 residues long. V was pared by 6 bases and J by 4 bases, with 12 bases between. Germline V gene data show CDR1 as ENHRY and CDR2 as SYGVKD. CDR3 sequence reads: CAIRRTFGTGELFF. CDR3 nucleotides: TGTGCCATCAGAAGGACCTTCGGCACCGGGGAGCTGTTTTTT.

This clonotype was detected a few times. The rearrangement links TRBV2 to TRBJ2-1; tentatively, D is TRBD2 (6 bases). The CDR3 extends over 15 amino acids. Germline lookup yields CDR1 SNHLY and CDR2 FYNNEI. V was cut by 6 bases and J by 9 bases, with 21 bases left in between. CDR3 amino acids: CASRGTSHGSSEQFF. In DNA form, the CDR3 reads TGTGCCAGCAGGGGTACTAGCCACGGATCGAGTGAGCAGTTCTTC.

CDR3 protein: CASSLTAGFGTDTQYF. CDR3 in DNA: TGTGCCAGCAGCTTAACAGCGGGCTTCGGGACAGATACGCAGTATTTT. J is TRBJ2-3 and V is TRBV7-3; D is possibly TRBD2 (6 bases). V lost 0 bases and J 3 bases, leaving 13 bases between the germline ends. The germline V gene has CDR1 SGHTA and CDR2 FQGTGA. The CDR3 is 16 residues long.

The table lists this clonotype with a few counts. The genes are TRBV6-1 and TRBJ2-7; 12 bases are a match to TRBD2. CDR3 length: 22 residues. The germline gives CDR1 MNHNS, CDR2 SASEGT. Trimming took 2 bases from V and 1 from J; bases not matched to a gene: 21. This CDR3 is CASSERRPWGRGLAGNSYEQYF. The DNA of the CDR3 is TGTGCCAGCAGTGAAAGAAGGCCCTGGGGAAGAGGACTAGCGGGGAATTCCTACGAGCAGTACTTC.

V gene TRBV6-6 combines with J gene TRBJ2-2, with 9 bases aligning to TRBD2. This CDR3 contains 15 residues. V dropped 3 bases and J dropped 6; count of bases not matched to a gene: 5. Per the germline V gene, CDR1 is MNHNY and CDR2 is SVGAGI (reference sequence). Written as DNA, the CDR3 is TGTGCCAGCAGTTATGGTCTAGCGGGACCCGGGGAGCTGTTTTTT. It codes for CASSYGLAGPGELFF.

This clonotype turned up a few times. The V gene is TRBV6-5, the J gene TRBJ2-1, with D possibly matching TRBD1 (5 bases). Trimming took 8 bases from V and 5 from J, leaving 16 bases between them. Germline V gene sequence: CDR1 MNHEY, CDR2 SVGAGI. This CDR3 is built from 14 residues. The DNA for the CDR3 is TGTGCCAGCGGAGACAGAATCCGGGACAATGAGCAGTTCTTC. Amino acids: CASGDRIRDNEQFF.